Following are 32 T cell receptor beta chains from one sample sequenced in a study of PD-L1 blockade in urothelial cancer (TCRdb year 2017). Library construction relied on the immunoSEQ multiplex PCR assay. This is the immuneACCESS table as TCRdb keeps it, with only in-frame sequences that have V and J called. A part of the clones is gone; compared with another copy, unresolved V genes explain less than half, and the rest is unexplained. The sample table records 72,000 or so clones; more than 75% of these occur just once. The top ten clones comprise more than 12% of the sample. The intended sense of this specimen's time point label: pretreatment peripheral blood. The specimen was PBMCs, collected around atezolizumab (anti-PD-L1) treatment. The receptors derive from a man between 60 and 75 years old with urothelial cancer.

The CDR3 DNA is TGTGCCAGCAGCTTAGCAGGTAGCGAGCAGTACTTC. Its translation is CASSLAGSEQYF. The rearrangement uses TRBV11-2 and TRBJ2-7, with no clear D. Germline assignment: CDR1 SGHAT and CDR2 FQNNGV. V shed 1 base and J shed 6 bases, with 7 bases lying between them. The CDR3 contains 12 residues.

The rearrangement joins TRBV7-2 to TRBJ2-7; 7 bases agree with TRBD1. V was pared by 3 bases and J by 3 bases, with 8 bases of the junction left unmatched. The length of the CDR3 is 15 residues. Looked up from germline, CDR1 is SGHTA and CDR2 is FQGNSA. The CDR3 DNA reads TGTGCCAGCAGCTTCCCGGACAGGTTACGCTACGAGCAGTACTTC. It yields the protein CASSFPDRLRYEQYF.

The V and J genes are TRBV5-4 and TRBJ2-5; 7 bases are a match to TRBD1. Germline V gives CDR1 SGHNT, CDR2 YYREEE (reference sequence). CDR3 length equals 14 residues. V shed 4 bases, J shed 1 base, and the junction held 4 bases outside the gene matches. The CDR3 coding sequence is TGTGCCAGCAGCCCGGGGACAGCCCAAGAGACCCAGTACTTC. Its protein is CASSPGTAQETQYF.

The chain uses TRBV30 and TRBJ2-1, with 11 bases fitting TRBD2. CDR1 is GTSNPN, CDR2 SVGIG, per germline (reference sequence). This CDR3 spans 16 amino acids. The J segment lost 1 base and the V segment lost 1 base, leaving 3 bases of the junction unmatched. This CDR3 is CAWSALAGGSYNEQFF. The CDR3 bases are TGTGCCTGGAGTGCTCTAGCGGGGGGATCCTACAATGAGCAGTTCTTC.

V usage is TRBV7-2 and J usage is TRBJ1-3; D might be TRBD1 (6 bases). From germline, CDR1 is SGHTA and CDR2 FQGNSA. V was shortened by 5 bases and J by 4 bases, with 9 bases between the two germline ends. The CDR3 consists of 13 residues. CDR3 residues: CASSLGTGNTIYF. CDR3 nucleotide sequence: TGTGCCAGCAGCCTGGGGACAGGAAACACCATATATTTT.

The chain has TRBV28 and TRBJ2-7; no definite D call. The CDR3 spans 13 residues. Germline V lookup: CDR1 MDHEN, CDR2 SYDVKM. The V end was cut by 1 base, the J end by 6 bases, with 10 bases between. DNA of the CDR3: TGTGCCAGCAGTTTATCGAGGCACCCCGAGCAGTACTTC. Encoded protein: CASSLSRHPEQYF.

The chain is built from TRBV10-3 and TRBJ2-2, with 10 bases lining up with TRBD2. The CDR3 is 14 amino acids. Germline values: CDR1 ENHRY, CDR2 SYGVKD. The J segment lost 6 bases and the V segment lost 7 bases, leaving 5 bases of the junction unmatched. This CDR3 reads CAIKRGGLAGELFF. CDR3 nucleotide sequence: TGTGCCATCAAGCGGGGGGGGCTCGCCGGGGAGCTGTTTTTT.

The gene calls are TRBV27 and TRBJ2-3, with TRBD2 matching over 14 bases. The CDR3 contains 17 residues. V lost 5 bases, J lost 3 bases, and 7 bases stayed unmatched. Germline-derived CDR1 and CDR2 are MNHEY and SMNVEV (reference sequence). CDR3 amino acids: CASSTRRTSGGTDTQYF. In DNA, the CDR3 is TGTGCCAGCAGTACCCGCCGGACTAGCGGGGGGACAGATACGCAGTATTTT.

The V gene is TRBV5-6, the J gene TRBJ1-1; 8 positions agree with TRBD1. The V gene's germline CDR1 is SGHDT and CDR2 YYEEEE. This CDR3 contains 13 residues. V was clipped by 3 bases and J by 4 bases; unmatched bases: 2. The CDR3, as DNA: TGTGCCAGCAGCTCAACAGGGGGCACTGAAGCTTTCTTT. Protein product: CASSSTGGTEAFF.

The chain links TRBV6-5 to TRBJ2-5; the D gene is possibly TRBD2 (5 bases). In germline, CDR1 is MNHEY, CDR2 SVGAGI. Trimming left V 7 bases short and J 3 bases short, with 15 bases between. The CDR3 loop spans 14 amino acids. The CDR3 region is CASTAAGAEETQYF. Here the CDR3 DNA reads TGTGCCAGCACGGCCGCGGGCGCGGAAGAGACCCAGTACTTC.

V and J are TRBV30 and TRBJ1-4; D uncertain. The CDR3 covers 12 residues. Germline V gene sequence: CDR1 GTSNPN, CDR2 SVGIG (reference sequence). Between the trimmed V and J ends, which lost 0 bases and 7 bases, there was a span of 6 bases. The DNA of the CDR3 is TGTGCCTGGAGTGTCCAGCGTGAAAAACTGTTTTTT. Protein sequence: CAWSVQREKLFF.

The chain couples TRBV7-6 to TRBJ1-2; D is possibly TRBD1 (5 bases). Trimming took off 5 bases at V and 7 bases at J, with 20 bases between the two ends. The V gene's germline CDR1 is SGHVS and CDR2 FNYEAQ. The CDR3 runs to 15 residues. The CDR3 sequence: CASSSPSTAPSGYTF. The CDR3 DNA reads as TGTGCCAGCAGCAGCCCCTCGACAGCGCCCAGTGGCTACACCTTC. Combining the CDR3 with reference TRBV7-6 and TRBJ1-2 gives the whole variable domain GAGVSQSPRYKVTKRGQDVALRCDPISGHVSLYWYRQALGQGPEFLTYFNYEAQQDKSGLPNDRFSAERPEGSISTLTIQRTEQRDSAMYRCASSSPSTAPSGYTFGSGTRLTVV.

There are a few counts of this clone. CDR3 amino acids: CSAMRVEAFF. In DNA form, the CDR3 reads TGCAGCGCTATGAGGGTCGAAGCTTTCTTT. The chain recombines TRBV29-1 with TRBJ1-1; D call uncertain. This CDR3 has 10 residues. Germline V gene sequence: CDR1 SQVTM, CDR2 ANQGSEA. V dropped 7 bases and J dropped 8 bases, with 11 bases sitting between them. The full variable domain, with the rest looked up from reference TRBV29-1 and TRBJ1-1, is SAVISQKPSRDICQRGTSLTIQCQVDSQVTMMFWYRQQPGQSLTLIATANQGSEATYESGFVIDKFPISRPNLTFSTLTVSNMSPEDSSIYLCSAMRVEAFFGQGTRLTVV.

This chain connects TRBV10-3 to TRBJ2-3; D perhaps matches TRBD2 (6 bases). Trimming took off 7 bases at V and 3 bases at J, with 14 bases between the two ends. Germline loops: CDR1 ENHRY, CDR2 SYGVKD. The CDR3 consists of 14 residues. The CDR3: CAITRDLGTDTQYF. The DNA of the CDR3 is TGTGCCATCACCCGGGACTTAGGAACAGATACGCAGTATTTT.

The genes are TRBV11-2 and TRBJ2-7; TRBD2 agrees at 8 bases. V gave up 4 bases and J gave up 3 bases; unmatched junction bases: 8. This CDR3 contains 15 residues. Germline CDR1 is SGHAT and CDR2 is FQNNGV. The CDR3 DNA reads as TGTGCCAGCAGCTACGGGAGGGGGTTTAGCTACGAGCAGTACTTC. It translates to CASSYGRGFSYEQYF.

The chain couples TRBV27 to TRBJ1-2; TRBD1 agrees at 9 bases. CDR3 size: 16 residues. Germline assignment: CDR1 MNHEY and CDR2 SMNVEV (reference sequence). J gave up 8 bases and V 2 bases, and 12 bases lay outside the gene matches. The CDR3 region is CASSLTVLHRGQGYTF. CDR3 coding DNA: TGTGCCAGCAGTTTAACAGTCCTTCACAGGGGGCAAGGCTACACCTTC.

The chain joins TRBV2 to TRBJ1-1; D not certain. Germline-derived CDR1 and CDR2 are SNHLY and FYNNEI. Trimming left V 3 bases short and J 0 bases short, with 8 bases between. CDR3 length: 14 residues. The DNA of the CDR3 is TGTGCCAGCAGTGACCGAGGGATGAACACTGAAGCTTTCTTT. Residues: CASSDRGMNTEAFF.

V and J are TRBV11-3 and TRBJ2-1; D possibly corresponds to TRBD2 (6 bases). The CDR3 length is 15 residues. Trimming took 1 base from V and 2 from J, leaving 9 bases between them. From germline, CDR1 is SGHNT and CDR2 YENEEA. The chain's CDR3 is CASSLVAGTYNEQFF. CDR3 in DNA: TGTGCCAGCAGCTTAGTGGCGGGGACCTACAATGAGCAGTTCTTC.

This chain joins TRBV4-1 and TRBJ2-3; 12 nucleotides agree with TRBD2. The J segment lost 1 base and the V segment lost 1 base, leaving 6 bases of the junction unmatched. CDR1 and CDR2 from the germline V gene are MGHRA and YSYEKL. This CDR3 spans 18 amino acids. CDR3 sequence reads: CASSQVPSGGAGTDTQYF. The CDR3 nucleotides read TGCGCCAGCAGCCAAGTACCTAGCGGGGGGGCTGGCACAGATACGCAGTATTTT.

The rearrangement links TRBV10-3 to TRBJ2-6; no firm D call. The CDR3 consists of 15 residues. CDR1 and CDR2 from the germline V gene are ENHRY and SYGVKD. Between the trimmed V and J ends, which lost 6 bases and 0 bases, there was a span of 9 bases. CDR3 residues: CAISPTSSGANVLTF. The CDR3 DNA follows: TGTGCCATCAGCCCTACTTCCTCTGGGGCCAACGTCCTGACTTTC.

This chain uses TRBV6-5 with TRBJ2-7; 9 nucleotides line up with TRBD2. J gave up 4 bases and V 6 bases, and 10 bases lay outside the gene matches. The CDR3 contains 15 residues. Germline V gives CDR1 MNHEY, CDR2 SVGAGI. The CDR3 sequence: CASRPGLAIGYEQYF. The CDR3 DNA sequence: TGTGCCAGCAGACCCGGACTAGCGATAGGATACGAGCAGTACTTC.

V is TRBV7-8 and J is TRBJ2-2; TRBD2 matches 7 bases. Germline CDR1 is SGHVS and CDR2 is FQNEAQ. The CDR3 contains 15 residues. The J segment lost 1 base and the V segment lost 6 bases, leaving 5 bases of the junction unmatched. This CDR3 is CASRGGTQNTGELFF. CDR3 DNA sequence: TGTGCCAGCAGGGGAGGGACGCAGAACACCGGGGAGCTGTTTTTT.

The chain carries TRBV11-1 and TRBJ2-2; D gene uncertain. Germline CDR1 and CDR2: SGHAT and FQDESV (reference sequence). Trimming took off 5 bases at V and 1 base at J, with 11 bases between the two ends. CDR3 length: 15 residues. CDR3 region: CASSPHNQNTGELFF. The CDR3 region has the DNA TGTGCCAGCAGCCCCCACAACCAGAACACCGGGGAGCTGTTTTTT.

V gene TRBV5-1 combines with J gene TRBJ2-1, with 9 bases matching TRBD2. Germline V gene sequence: CDR1 SGHRS, CDR2 YFSETQ. The CDR3 contains 15 residues. V gave up 0 bases and J gave up 5 bases; unmatched junction bases: 3. CDR3: CASSLGSGGNNEQFF. The DNA of the CDR3 is TGCGCCAGCAGCTTGGGGAGCGGGGGGAACAATGAGCAGTTCTTC.

This chain uses TRBV30 with TRBJ2-2, with D perhaps matching TRBD2 (5 bases). This CDR3 region has 15 residues. Per germline, CDR1 GTSNPN and CDR2 SVGIG (reference sequence). Trimming took off 2 bases at V and 2 bases at J, with 12 bases between the two ends. CDR3 coding DNA: TGTGCCTGGAGTAAGACGGGAATCAACACCGGGGAGCTGTTTTTT. Its protein is CAWSKTGINTGELFF.

The V gene is TRBV4-3, the J gene TRBJ1-2, with 8 positions matching TRBD1. Germline CDR1 is LGHNA and CDR2 is YSLEER. The CDR3 consists of 16 residues. Trimming took 1 base from V and 2 from J; bases not matched to a gene: 6. The CDR3: CASSQVAGGVNYGYTF. The CDR3, as DNA: TGCGCCAGCAGCCAAGTAGCAGGGGGCGTAAACTATGGCTACACCTTC.

The chain recombines TRBV6-5 with TRBJ1-4, with 10 bases lining up with TRBD1. The V segment lost 6 bases and the J segment 8 bases; nucleotides outside the gene matches: 3. Germline assignment: CDR1 MNHEY and CDR2 SVGAGI. There are 13 residues in the CDR3. The CDR3, as DNA: TGTGCCAGCAGGGGACAGGGGTTGGAAAAACTGTTTTTT. As protein: CASRGQGLEKLFF.

This clone is a singleton in its sample. CDR3 bases: TGCGCCAGCAGTCAATCGAACGGGAGTCGGCCCCAGCATTTT. Its translation: CASSQSNGSRPQHF. This rearrangement joins TRBV23-1 to TRBJ1-5; D not resolved. TRBV23-1 is an open reading frame whose function is uncertain. The CDR3 totals 14 residues. V lost 0 bases to trimming and J lost 9 bases, with 12 bases between them.

The chain carries TRBV4-2 and TRBJ2-7; tentative D call: TRBD1 (6 bases). The V and J ends lost 4 bases and 1 base respectively, with 11 bases between them. Germline values: CDR1 LGHNA, CDR2 YNFKEQ. The CDR3 totals 14 residues. This CDR3 reads CASSPRQGSYEQYF. Here the CDR3 DNA reads TGTGCCAGCAGCCCTCGCCAGGGGTCCTACGAGCAGTACTTC.

The chain uses TRBV7-8 and TRBJ1-6; no definite D call. Trimming stripped 2 bases from V and 9 bases from J, with 11 bases between. CDR1 is SGHVS, CDR2 FQNEAQ, per germline. The CDR3 totals 14 residues. DNA of the CDR3: TGTGCCAGCAGCTTACAGGCCTCGAGTTCACCCCTCCACTTT. Its protein is CASSLQASSSPLHF.

The CDR3 spells CASSENQPQHF. The CDR3 nucleotides read TGTGCCAGCAGCGAGAATCAGCCCCAGCATTTT. The chain joins TRBV6-5 to TRBJ1-5; no firm D call. The CDR3 runs to 11 residues. V lost 6 bases, J lost 4 bases, and 4 bases lay in between. The germline V gene encodes CDR1 MNHEY and CDR2 SVGAGI.

The V call is TRBV28, the J call TRBJ2-7; unclear D gene. Trimming pared 6 bases from V and 2 bases from J, leaving 11 bases between. This CDR3 has 13 amino acids. Germline CDR1 reads MDHEN; CDR2 reads SYDVKM. CDR3 DNA sequence: TGTGCCAGCAGCTCCCTAATCCCCTACGAGCAGTACTTC. This sequence encodes CASSSLIPYEQYF.